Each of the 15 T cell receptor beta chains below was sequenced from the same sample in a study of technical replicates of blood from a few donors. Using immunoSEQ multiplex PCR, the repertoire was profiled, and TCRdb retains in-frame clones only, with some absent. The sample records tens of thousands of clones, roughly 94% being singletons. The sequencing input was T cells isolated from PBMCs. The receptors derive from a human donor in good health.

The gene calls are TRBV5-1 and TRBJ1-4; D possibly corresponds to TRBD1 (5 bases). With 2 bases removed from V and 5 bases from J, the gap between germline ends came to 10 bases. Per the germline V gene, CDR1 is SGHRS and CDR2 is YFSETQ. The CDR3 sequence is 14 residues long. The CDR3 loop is CASSLQVMNEKLFF. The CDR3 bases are TGCGCCAGCAGCTTACAGGTTATGAATGAAAAACTGTTTTTT.

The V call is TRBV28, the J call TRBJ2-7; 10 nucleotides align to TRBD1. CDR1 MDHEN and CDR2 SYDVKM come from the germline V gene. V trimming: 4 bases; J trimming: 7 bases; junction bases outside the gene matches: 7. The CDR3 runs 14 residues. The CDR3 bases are TGTGCCAGCAGTTCTCGACAGGGGGCCGGAGAGCAGTACTTC. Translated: CASSSRQGAGEQYF.

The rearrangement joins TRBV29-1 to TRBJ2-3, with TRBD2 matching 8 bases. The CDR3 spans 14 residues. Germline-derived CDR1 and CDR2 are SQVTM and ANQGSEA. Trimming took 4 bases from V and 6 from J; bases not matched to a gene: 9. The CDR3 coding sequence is TGCAGCGTTGGCATAAGCGGGAGCTGGGATACGCAGTATTTT. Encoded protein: CSVGISGSWDTQYF.

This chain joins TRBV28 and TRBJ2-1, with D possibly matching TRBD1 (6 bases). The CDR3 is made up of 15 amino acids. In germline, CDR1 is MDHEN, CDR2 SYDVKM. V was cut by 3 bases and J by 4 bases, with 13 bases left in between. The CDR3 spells CASSFPGQSYNEQFF. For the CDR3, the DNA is TGTGCCAGCAGTTTCCCAGGACAGTCGTACAATGAGCAGTTCTTC.

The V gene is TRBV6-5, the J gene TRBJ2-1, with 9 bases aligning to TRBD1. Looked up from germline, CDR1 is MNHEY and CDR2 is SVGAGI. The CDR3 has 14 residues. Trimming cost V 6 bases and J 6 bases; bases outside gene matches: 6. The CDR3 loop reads CASRPGQGPNEQFF. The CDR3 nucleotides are TGTGCCAGCAGGCCGGGACAGGGACCCAATGAGCAGTTCTTC.

CDR3 bases: TGTGCCAGCAGCCTCATCCCCAGGGGCCAGAACCCGAACACTGAAGCTTTCTTT. Its translation: CASSLIPRGQNPNTEAFF. V gene TRBV7-8 combines with J gene TRBJ1-1; D is perhaps TRBD1 (6 bases). Trimming left V 5 bases short and J 1 base short, with 23 bases between. Germline V gene data show CDR1 as SGHVS and CDR2 as FQNEAQ. This CDR3 spans 18 amino acids.

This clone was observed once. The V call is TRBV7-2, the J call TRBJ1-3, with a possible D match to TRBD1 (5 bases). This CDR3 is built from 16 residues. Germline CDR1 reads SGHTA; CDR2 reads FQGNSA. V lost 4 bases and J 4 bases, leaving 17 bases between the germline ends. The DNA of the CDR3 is TGTGCCAGCAGCTCACAACAGGTGCCAGCCGGAAACACCATATATTTT. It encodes CASSSQQVPAGNTIYF.

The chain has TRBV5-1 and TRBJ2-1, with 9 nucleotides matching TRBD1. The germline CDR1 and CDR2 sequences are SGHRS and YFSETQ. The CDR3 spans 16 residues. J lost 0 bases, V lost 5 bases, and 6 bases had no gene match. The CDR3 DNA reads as TGCGCCAGCAGTCAACAGGGGGCCAGCTCCTACAATGAGCAGTTCTTC. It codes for CASSQQGASSYNEQFF. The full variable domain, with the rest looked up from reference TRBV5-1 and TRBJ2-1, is KAGVTQTPRYLIKTRGQQVTLSCSPISGHRSVSWYQQTPGQGLQFLFEYFSETQRNKGNFPGRFSGRQFSNSRSEMNVSTLELGDSALYLCASSQQGASSYNEQFFGPGTRLTVL.

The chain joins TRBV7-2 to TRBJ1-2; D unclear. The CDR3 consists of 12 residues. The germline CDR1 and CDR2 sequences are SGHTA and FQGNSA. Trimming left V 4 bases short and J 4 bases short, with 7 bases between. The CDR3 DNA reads TGTGCCAGCAGCTGGGCCCCCTATGGCTACACCTTC. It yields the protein CASSWAPYGYTF.

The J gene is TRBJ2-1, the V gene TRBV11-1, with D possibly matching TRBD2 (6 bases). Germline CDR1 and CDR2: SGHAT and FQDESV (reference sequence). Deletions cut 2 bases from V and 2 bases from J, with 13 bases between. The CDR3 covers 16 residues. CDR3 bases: TGTGCCAGCAGCTTAATAACGGGAGCACCCTACAATGAGCAGTTCTTC. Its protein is CASSLITGAPYNEQFF.

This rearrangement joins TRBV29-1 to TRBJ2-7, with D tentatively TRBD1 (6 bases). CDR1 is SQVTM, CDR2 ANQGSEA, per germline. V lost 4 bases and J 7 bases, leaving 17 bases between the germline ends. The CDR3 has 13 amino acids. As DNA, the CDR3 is TGCAGCGTTGGGGGACAAGGGTCTTTAGAGCAGTACTTC. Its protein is CSVGGQGSLEQYF.

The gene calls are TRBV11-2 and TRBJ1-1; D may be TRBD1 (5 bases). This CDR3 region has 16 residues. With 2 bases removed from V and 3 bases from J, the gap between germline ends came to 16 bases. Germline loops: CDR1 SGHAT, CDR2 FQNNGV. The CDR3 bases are TGTGCCAGCAGCTTAAGAACGGGTGTGGGGCACACTGAAGCTTTCTTT. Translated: CASSLRTGVGHTEAFF.

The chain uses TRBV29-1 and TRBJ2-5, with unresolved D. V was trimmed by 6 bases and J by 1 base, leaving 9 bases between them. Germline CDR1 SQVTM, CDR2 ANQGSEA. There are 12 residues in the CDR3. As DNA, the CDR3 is TGCAGCGTCCCAAGCCTCCAAGAGACCCAGTACTTC. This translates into CSVPSLQETQYF.

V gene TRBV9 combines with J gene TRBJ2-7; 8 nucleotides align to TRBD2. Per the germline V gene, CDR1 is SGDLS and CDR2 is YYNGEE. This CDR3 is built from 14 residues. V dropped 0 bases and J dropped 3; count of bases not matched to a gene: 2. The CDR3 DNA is TGTGCCAGCAGCGTAGACGGGACTAGCTACGAGCAGTACTTC. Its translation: CASSVDGTSYEQYF. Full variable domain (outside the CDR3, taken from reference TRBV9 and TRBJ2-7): DSGVTQTPKHLITATGQRVTLRCSPRSGDLSVYWYQQSLDQGLQFLIQYYNGEERAKGNILERFSAQQFPDLHSELNLSSLELGDSALYFCASSVDGTSYEQYFGPGTRLTVT.

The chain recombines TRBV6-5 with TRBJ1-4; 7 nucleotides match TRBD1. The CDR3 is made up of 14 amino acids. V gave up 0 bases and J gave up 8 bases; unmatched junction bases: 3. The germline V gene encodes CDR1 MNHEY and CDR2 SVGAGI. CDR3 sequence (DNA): TGTGCCAGCAGTTACTCACAGGGGAGGGAAAAACTGTTTTTT. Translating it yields CASSYSQGREKLFF.